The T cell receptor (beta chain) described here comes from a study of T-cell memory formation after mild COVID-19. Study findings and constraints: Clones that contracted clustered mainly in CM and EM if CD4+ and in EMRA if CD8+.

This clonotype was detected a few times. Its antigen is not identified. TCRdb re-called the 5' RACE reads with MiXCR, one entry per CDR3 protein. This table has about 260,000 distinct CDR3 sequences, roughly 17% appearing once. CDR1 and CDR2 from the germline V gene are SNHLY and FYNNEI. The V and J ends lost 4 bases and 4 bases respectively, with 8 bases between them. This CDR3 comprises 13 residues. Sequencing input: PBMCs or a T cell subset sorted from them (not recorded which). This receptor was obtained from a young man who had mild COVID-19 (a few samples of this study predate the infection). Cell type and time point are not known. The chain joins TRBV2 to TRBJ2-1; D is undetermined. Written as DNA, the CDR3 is TGTGCCAGCAGTGGGGAAGGGTACAATGAGCAGTTCTTC. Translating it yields CASSGEGYNEQFF.